What follows describes a single TCR beta chain. Its antigen specificity is not known. The record has no base qualities; no much larger clone is one base away. Via the germline V gene, CDR1 is ENHRY and CDR2 SYGVKD. Trimming at the junction amounts to 6 bases on V and 3 bases on J, and the germline ends lie 14 bases apart. Measured from the cysteine to the phenylalanine, the CDR3 is 14 residues long. The entry retains the CDR3 DNA only, 42 bases that are in frame from base 1. Each collaborating institution followed its own protocols to collect whole blood in K2EDTA tubes. For TCRbeta analysis, collaborator samples were shipped as frozen whole blood, as isolated PBMCs, or as DNA extracted from either sample type. This record comes from a study of blood T cell repertoires in COVID-19 (dated by TCRdb to the early 2020s). About the study as a whole: Samples from collaborators originated in the United States, Italy and Spain and spanned both the acute and convalescent phases of COVID-19. The material from the prospective study consisted of cDNA or gDNA derived from T cells, B-cell-depleted T cells, or PBMCs. Subjects who had been exposed to COVID-19, were actively infected with it, or had recovered from it provided the deeply sampled blood TCRbeta repertoires that made up the dataset. A freely available public database, intended as a resource for researchers studying the immune response to SARS-CoV-2, is where the repertoires were released. The samples were drawn from the first 160 participants of the ongoing ImmuneRACE study and from some 1,300 subjects provided by 6 global collaborators. Sample metadata almost always included a de-identified subject ID, COVID-19 status, age in years and sex. Where available, HLA class I and class II types were taken from metadata supplied by the sample provider and were not determined by assay-based typing. Broader findings and caveats from the paper: Clinical and demographic metadata were provided uncurated, with the amount varying by source and participant.

The immunoSEQ Assay, a bias-controlled multiplex PCR, was used to amplify TCRbeta CDR3 regions from genomic DNA. In the source study's methods: Nucleated cell counts per sample were estimated from amplification of reference gene primers within the assay. To quantify the absolute abundance of each unique TCRbeta CDR3 rearrangement, sequence reads were collapsed and filtered. For each sample, productive Simpson clonality was calculated as the square root of Simpson's diversity index across productive rearrangements. This immuneACCESS table, as held by TCRdb, lists in-frame sequences with V and J called but not all clones. Of the missing ones, under half trace to an unresolved V gene in checked studies; the others have no known cause. V and J calls and clone size come straight from that table; D and trimming were deduced from the DNA. The sample contains some 150,000 clones, 84% of them found a single time. The ten largest clones represent about 5% of the sample.

This TCR came from a human donor in a cohort sampled during active COVID-19. Rearrangement joined TRBV10-3 to TRBJ1-2; the D gene lacks a confident call. Specimen: peripheral blood. The CDR3 protein sequence reads: CAIRRTASDYGYTF. In nucleotides, the sequence is TGTGCCATCAGGAGGACTGCCTCCGACTATGGCTACACCTTC.